This T cell receptor beta chain was recorded in a study of T cell repertoires in cytomegalovirus infection. Study-wide background: Both CMV infection and a matching HLA type were indicated by public TCR beta signatures.

TCRdb reanalysed the reads using MiXCR and keeps one entry per CDR3 protein. The repertoire holds 900,000 to 950,000 distinct CDR3 sequences, with around 30% as singletons. Of note for this clonotype: What it binds is unknown.

The origin of this receptor is a human donor in good health (CMV status not recorded). Some clones in this sample may be carry-over from other donors' samples. This sample comprised cultured CD8+ T cells from PBMCs, obtained from culture after CMV antigen stimulation.

In DNA form, the CDR3 reads TGTGCCAGCAACCACTCCGGGAGCCTAGCGGGGGGATTGAGCTCCTACAATGAGCAGTTCTTC. Its translation is CASNHSGSLAGGLSSYNEQFF. The V and J genes are TRBV7-4 and TRBJ2-1, with 11 bases aligning to TRBD2. Looked up from germline, CDR1 is SGHVT and CDR2 is SQSDAQ. The CDR3 is 21 amino acids. V gave up 7 bases and J gave up 0 bases; unmatched junction bases: 20.